This T cell receptor (beta chain) is drawn from a study of T cell changes during pregnancy in multiple sclerosis (dated by TCRdb to the late 2010s). With respect to the entire study: The study examined how the T cell repertoire changed over the course of pregnancy in women with multiple sclerosis.

Note on this clone: Its recognized antigen is unknown. Within one base of it there is no much larger clone, and no base qualities were kept.

Preparation of the library involved the immunoSEQ multiplex PCR assay. TCRdb carries this immuneACCESS record with in-frame sequences only. Its versions omit some clonotypes, under half of them owing to an unresolved V gene in the studies checked, with the rest unexplained. The sample records approximately 74,000 clones, 80% to 90% of which are singletons. The ten top clones hold approximately 3.3% of the sample. CDR1 and CDR2, looked up from the germline V gene, are SGHRS and YFSETQ. Measured from the cysteine to the phenylalanine, the CDR3 is 15 residues long. The entry retains the CDR3 DNA only, 45 bases that are in frame from base 1. V is clipped by 0 bases and J by 4 bases, and the sequence between their germline boundaries is 13 bases long.

The receptor was derived from a female donor with multiple sclerosis, enrolled in a pregnancy study. This chain joins TRBV5-1 to TRBJ1-2; the D gene is possibly TRBD1, with 5 bases matching. The sequencing used peripheral blood, collected before pregnancy. CDR3 region: CASSLDGQSGYGYTF. The DNA is TGCGCCAGCAGCTTGGATGGACAATCAGGCTATGGCTACACCTTC.